This T cell receptor beta chain was observed in a study of blood T cell repertoires in COVID-19. Self-reported history from a screening survey and questionnaire set each donor's cohort. In the study's own analysis: Using reference gene primer amplification, nucleated cell counts were estimated. Assay used: immunoSEQ multiplex PCR; TCRdb lists only in-frame clones, some missing. From that table come the V and J calls and clone size; the DNA was used to work out D and trimming. The data contain about 310,000 clones, approximately 89% of them singletons. The sample taken for sequencing was PBMCs or T cells enriched from blood (not recorded which). The sequence derives from a young woman who had recovered from COVID-19.

DNA of the CDR3: TGTGCCATCACCGGGACTAGCGGGATATACAATGAGCAGTTCTTC. Encoded protein: CAITGTSGIYNEQFF. The chain joins TRBV10-3 to TRBJ2-1; 13 bases match TRBD2. In germline, CDR1 is ENHRY, CDR2 SYGVKD. The CDR3 runs to 15 residues. With 7 bases clipped from V and 4 bases from J, the junction kept 4 bases outside the gene matches.